One and the same sample provided the 28 T cell receptor beta chains below, sequenced in a study of PD-1 blockade in classical Hodgkin lymphoma. Profiled with immunoSEQ multiplex PCR; TCRdb holds only in-frame clones, not every one. The sample contains thousands of clones, 55% to 65% of which appear only once. No patient escaped relapse after autologous stem cell transplantation, and brentuximab vedotin exposure varied. The sequencing used peripheral blood mononuclear cells (PBMCs), collected at baseline. All receptors derive from a human donor with classical Hodgkin lymphoma.

The genes are TRBV6-1 and TRBJ2-6; weak D call: TRBD1 (5 bases). CDR3 length equals 16 residues. V lost 1 base and J 2 bases, leaving 9 bases between the germline ends. Germline lookup yields CDR1 MNHNS and CDR2 SASEGT. In DNA form, the CDR3 reads TGTGCCAGCAGTGAAGTTTTGACAGCTGGGGCCAACGTCCTGACTTTC. Protein: CASSEVLTAGANVLTF.

The chain has TRBV9 and TRBJ1-2; no definite D call. CDR1 and CDR2 from the germline V gene are SGDLS and YYNGEE. V gave up 0 bases and J gave up 4 bases, with 13 bases separating them. The CDR3 spans 15 residues. CDR3 coding DNA: TGTGCCAGCAGCGTAGGCACACGAGATGTCTATGGCTACACCTTC. It encodes CASSVGTRDVYGYTF.

V and J are TRBV6-6 and TRBJ1-6; 8 nucleotides line up with TRBD1. Per the germline V gene, CDR1 is MNHNY and CDR2 is SVGAGI (reference sequence). This CDR3 comprises 15 residues. J was trimmed by 9 bases and V by 2 bases; bases with no gene match: 6. For the CDR3, the DNA is TGTGCCAGCAGTTACGGGGGGACAGGTGCTTCACCCCTCCACTTT. Its translation is CASSYGGTGASPLHF.

The chain is built from TRBV15 and TRBJ1-1; possible D gene TRBD1, 5 bases. Trimming took off 3 bases at V and 2 bases at J, with 10 bases between the two ends. This CDR3 spans 14 amino acids. CDR1 and CDR2 (germline): LNHNV, YYDKDF (reference sequence). CDR3 protein: CATSRGGLNTEAFF. The CDR3 DNA follows: TGTGCCACCAGCAGGGGGGGTTTAAACACTGAAGCTTTCTTT.

This chain connects TRBV11-2 to TRBJ2-6; D is unclear. Per the germline V gene, CDR1 is SGHAT and CDR2 is FQNNGV. The CDR3 is made up of 16 amino acids. V lost 0 bases and J 2 bases, leaving 8 bases between the germline ends. In DNA, the CDR3 is TGTGCCAGCAGCTTAGATCTGGGTGCTGGGGCCAACGTCCTGACTTTC. It translates to CASSLDLGAGANVLTF.

The chain joins TRBV18 to TRBJ2-3, with 9 nucleotides matching TRBD2. The germline CDR1 and CDR2 sequences are KGHSH and LQKENI. There are 17 residues in the CDR3. V gave up 3 bases and J gave up 4 bases; unmatched junction bases: 11. DNA of the CDR3: TGTGCCAGCTCACCGGCTCCGGGACTAGCCGAGTCAGATACGCAGTATTTT. This sequence encodes CASSPAPGLAESDTQYF. The whole variable domain, filled in from reference TRBV18 and TRBJ2-3, reads NAGVMQNPRHLVRRRGQEARLRCSPMKGHSHVYWYRQLPEEGLKFMVYLQKENIIDESGMPKERFSAEFPKEGPSILRIQQVVRGDSAAYFCASSPAPGLAESDTQYFGPGTRLTVL.

The V gene is TRBV19, the J gene TRBJ2-5; 8 nucleotides line up with TRBD1. CDR1 is LNHDA and CDR2 is SQIVND in the germline V gene (reference sequence). Unmatched junction bases numbered 5, after V lost 4 bases and J lost 4 bases. The CDR3 is 14 amino acids. The chain's CDR3 is CASSTQGASETQYF. The CDR3 nucleotides read TGTGCCAGTAGTACCCAGGGGGCATCAGAGACCCAGTACTTC. The full variable domain, completed using reference TRBV19 and TRBJ2-5, is DGGITQSPKYLFRKEGQNVTLSCEQNLNHDAMYWYRQDPGQGLRLIYYSQIVNDFQKGDIAEGYSVSREKKESFPLTVTSAQKNPTAFYLCASSTQGASETQYFGPGTRLLVL.

This clone has more than one count but fewer than ten. V gene TRBV5-8 combines with J gene TRBJ1-4; 8 nucleotides match TRBD1. The germline gives CDR1 SGHTS, CDR2 YDEGEE. With V trimmed by 4 bases and J by 3 bases, 5 bases remained unmatched. The CDR3 contains 15 residues. The CDR3 DNA is TGTGCCAGCAGCAGACAGGGGCTGGCTAATGAAAAACTGTTTTTT. Protein: CASSRQGLANEKLFF.

This clone appeared a few times. The gene calls are TRBV5-8 and TRBJ1-4; D might be TRBD1 (6 bases). The CDR3 has 14 amino acids. V gave up 1 base and J gave up 7 bases, with 11 bases separating them. Germline V gene data show CDR1 as SGHTS and CDR2 as YDEGEE. The CDR3: CASSLFRGGEKLFF. In DNA form, the CDR3 reads TGTGCCAGCAGCTTGTTCAGGGGCGGTGAAAAACTGTTTTTT. Drawing the rest from reference TRBV5-8 and TRBJ1-4, the complete variable domain is EAGVTQSPTHLIKTRGQQATLRCSPISGHTSVYWYQQALGLGLQFLLWYDEGEERNRGNFPPRFSGRQFPNYSSELNVNALELEDSALYLCASSLFRGGEKLFFGSGTQLSVL.

In its sample, this clone was seen a few times. J is TRBJ2-1 and V is TRBV29-1, with 8 bases identical to TRBD1. In germline, CDR1 is SQVTM, CDR2 ANQGSEA. V dropped 7 bases and J dropped 4; count of bases not matched to a gene: 12. This CDR3 has 15 amino acids. The CDR3: CSGNGQGASYNEQFF. Written as DNA, the CDR3 is TGCAGCGGGAATGGGCAGGGGGCTTCTTACAATGAGCAGTTCTTC.

The rearrangement uses TRBV28 and TRBJ1-1, with D possibly TRBD1 on 6 matching bases. CDR1 and CDR2 from the germline V gene are MDHEN and SYDVKM. V was trimmed by 5 bases and J by 2 bases, leaving 15 bases between them. There are 15 residues in the CDR3. The CDR3 reads CASSPRGGANTEAFF. CDR3 nucleotides: TGTGCCAGCAGTCCCCGGGGGGGGGCCAACACTGAAGCTTTCTTT.

The chain couples TRBV5-6 to TRBJ1-2; tentatively, D is TRBD1 (6 bases). Trimming took off 4 bases at V and 4 bases at J, with 14 bases between the two ends. Looked up from germline, CDR1 is SGHDT and CDR2 is YYEEEE. This CDR3 is 14 amino acids long. The CDR3 loop reads CASSVALQGYGYTF. CDR3 DNA sequence: TGTGCCAGCAGCGTGGCCTTACAGGGCTATGGCTACACCTTC.

J is TRBJ2-1 and V is TRBV2; 10 nucleotides align to TRBD2. Per germline, CDR1 SNHLY and CDR2 FYNNEI. This CDR3 has 14 amino acids. The junction had 4 bases not matched to a gene; V was cut back by 6 bases and J by 5 bases. The DNA of the CDR3 is TGTGCCAGCAGACGGACTAGCGGAGACAATGAGCAGTTCTTC. Amino acid sequence: CASRRTSGDNEQFF.

This chain links TRBV19 with TRBJ1-1; D gene ambiguous. Germline values: CDR1 LNHDA, CDR2 SQIVND (reference sequence). With 1 base removed from V and 1 base from J, the gap between germline ends came to 7 bases. This CDR3 region has 14 residues. The CDR3 is CASSIGPPNTEAFF. Written as DNA, the CDR3 is TGTGCCAGTAGTATAGGACCGCCGAACACTGAAGCTTTCTTT.

The chain carries TRBV28 and TRBJ1-1; the match to TRBD1 covers 8 bases. The J segment lost 7 bases and the V segment lost 3 bases, leaving 10 bases of the junction unmatched. CDR3 length: 15 residues. Germline assignment: CDR1 MDHEN and CDR2 SYDVKM. This CDR3 is CASSFSGRGLDEAFF. The CDR3 nucleotides read TGTGCCAGCAGTTTCTCAGGCAGGGGGCTAGATGAAGCTTTCTTT.

This chain links TRBV5-1 with TRBJ1-6; a possible D gene is TRBD1 (5 bases). V gave up 5 bases and J gave up 16 bases, with 22 bases separating them. Germline loops: CDR1 SGHRS, CDR2 YFSETQ. This CDR3 region has 14 residues. The CDR3 region has the DNA TGCGCCAGCAGTTGGGACGGCCAGAACCAAAGTCTCCACTTT. Translated, it gives CASSWDGQNQSLHF.

The chain has TRBV4-3 and TRBJ2-1; D remains ambiguous. This CDR3 is 16 amino acids long. V was cut by 0 bases and J by 0 bases, with 9 bases left in between. CDR1 and CDR2 (germline): LGHNA, YSLEER. CDR3 residues: CASSQEDGSSYNEQFF. In nucleotides, the CDR3 is TGCGCCAGCAGCCAAGAGGACGGTAGCTCCTACAATGAGCAGTTCTTC.

The gene calls are TRBV30 and TRBJ1-2, with D tentatively TRBD1 (6 bases). CDR1 GTSNPN and CDR2 SVGIG come from the germline V gene (reference sequence). The CDR3 sequence is 13 residues long. Trimming pared 5 bases from V and 5 bases from J, leaving 15 bases between. CDR3 protein: CAWSYRESYGYTF. DNA for the CDR3: TGTGCCTGGTCCTACAGGGAATCGTATGGCTACACCTTC.

V gene TRBV4-3 combines with J gene TRBJ2-5; possible D gene TRBD2, 6 bases. Germline V gene lookup returns CDR1 LGHNA and CDR2 YSLEER. The V gene lost 0 bases and the J gene lost 5 bases, with 10 bases spanning the gap. This CDR3 has 14 residues. In DNA, the CDR3 is TGCGCCAGCAGCCAAGATACTAGCAGGGAGACCCAGTACTTC. Protein: CASSQDTSRETQYF.

The genes are TRBV11-2 and TRBJ2-5, with 11 nucleotides matching TRBD2. This CDR3 is 15 amino acids long. Germline loops: CDR1 SGHAT, CDR2 FQNNGV. V was clipped by 5 bases and J by 3 bases; unmatched bases: 5. In nucleotides, the CDR3 is TGTGCCAGCAGCACTCAGGGACTAGCGGAAGAGACCCAGTACTTC. Translated, it gives CASSTQGLAEETQYF.

Judged by abundance, this clone is hyperexpanded. This chain uses TRBV19 with TRBJ1-1, with D unresolved. The CDR3 runs 14 residues. V lost 3 bases and J 3 bases, leaving 11 bases between the germline ends. CDR1 and CDR2 (germline): LNHDA, SQIVND (reference sequence). CDR3 nucleotide sequence: TGTGCCAGTAGTATCCAGTCAAGATACACTGAAGCTTTCTTT. Its translation: CASSIQSRYTEAFF.

This chain's CDR3 is CSVGKGLNYGYTF. DNA of the CDR3: TGCAGCGTTGGGAAGGGGCTGAACTATGGCTACACCTTC. The chain is built from TRBV29-1 and TRBJ1-2; TRBD1 is a possible D gene (5 bases). The CDR3 has 13 amino acids. The germline V gene has CDR1 SQVTM and CDR2 ANQGSEA. Trimming took 4 bases from V and 2 from J, leaving 11 bases between them. Full variable domain (remainder filled in from reference TRBV29-1 and TRBJ1-2): SAVISQKPSRDICQRGTSLTIQCQVDSQVTMMFWYRQQPGQSLTLIATANQGSEATYESGFVIDKFPISRPNLTFSTLTVSNMSPEDSSIYLCSVGKGLNYGYTFGSGTRLTVV.

This chain uses TRBV5-5 with TRBJ1-2, with no clear D. The V end lost 2 bases, the J end lost 5 bases, and 19 bases lay between the germline ends. The CDR3 is 16 residues long. Germline V gene sequence: CDR1 SGHKS, CDR2 YYEKEE (reference sequence). CDR3 nucleotides: TGTGCCAGCAGCTTAACGGCGAGGGCGGATCCTTATGGCTACACCTTC. As protein: CASSLTARADPYGYTF.

The chain employs TRBV7-7 and TRBJ2-5, with a tentative D call TRBD2 (6 bases). The CDR3 consists of 16 residues. The germline V gene encodes CDR1 SSHAT and CDR2 FNYEAQ (reference sequence). Trimming pared 1 base from V and 0 bases from J, leaving 12 bases between. CDR3 loop: CASSLELAENQETQYF. CDR3 bases: TGTGCCAGCAGCTTAGAGTTAGCGGAGAACCAAGAGACCCAGTACTTC.

The CDR3 region is CSVETALAGTPTDTQYF. The CDR3 DNA follows: TGCAGCGTTGAAACGGCGCTAGCGGGGACTCCCACAGATACGCAGTATTTT. The chain carries TRBV29-1 and TRBJ2-3; 9 positions agree with TRBD2. The CDR3 loop spans 17 amino acids. The junction had 11 bases not matched to a gene; V was cut back by 2 bases and J by 2 bases. Germline assignment: CDR1 SQVTM and CDR2 ANQGSEA.

DNA for the CDR3: TGCAGTGCTAGGGGGAACACTGAAGCTTTCTTT. Translation: CSARGNTEAFF. The J gene is TRBJ1-1, the V gene TRBV20-1; no reliable D call. V lost 3 bases, J lost 1 base, and 3 bases lay in between. Per germline, CDR1 DFQATT and CDR2 SNEGSKA (reference sequence). The CDR3 is made up of 11 amino acids.

This chain connects TRBV7-8 to TRBJ2-3; D call uncertain. Germline V CDR1 and CDR2: SGHVS, FQNEAQ. This CDR3 spans 14 amino acids. With 5 bases removed from V and 5 bases from J, the gap between germline ends came to 14 bases. The CDR3 DNA reads as TGTGCCAGCAGCCCTTACCTTTCAAGAGATACGCAGTATTTT. This sequence encodes CASSPYLSRDTQYF.

The chain combines TRBV6-6 with TRBJ2-7; 8 positions agree with TRBD2. This CDR3 is built from 15 residues. Germline lookup yields CDR1 MNHNY and CDR2 SVGAGI (reference sequence). V lost 5 bases to trimming and J lost 0 bases; unmatched junction nucleotides: 6. CDR3 DNA sequence: TGTGCCAGCAGTCACACTAGCGGCCTCTCCTACGAGCAGTACTTC. Translating gives CASSHTSGLSYEQYF.